This TCR beta chain was identified in a study of blood T cell repertoires in COVID-19. Overall study: Sample material is recorded as cDNA or gDNA derived from T cells, B-cell-depleted T cells, or PBMCs.

Libraries were prepared by immunoSEQ multiplex PCR; TCRdb keeps only in-frame clonotypes and omits some of them. The sample has about 99,000 clones, around 87% seen once; the top ten hold more than 14%. This CDR3 is built from 18 residues. V gave up 2 bases and J gave up 5 bases; unmatched junction bases: 10. Germline CDR1 MGHRA, CDR2 YSYEKL. The rearrangement links TRBV4-1 to TRBJ2-2; 11 bases agree with TRBD1. Sequencing input: peripheral blood. The TCR comes from a man over 45 with acute or convalescent COVID-19. The CDR3 sequence is CASSQYELGTGGTGELFF. CDR3 bases: TGCGCCAGCAGCCAATACGAGTTGGGGACAGGGGGTACCGGGGAGCTGTTTTTT.